The 22 T cell receptor beta chains listed next were all sequenced from one sample in a study of blood T cell repertoires in COVID-19. Profiling relied on immunoSEQ multiplex PCR, and the TCRdb table lists in-frame clones only, not all of them. The sample lists about 270,000 clones, roughly 85% occurring once. The sequenced material came from peripheral blood. These receptors all come from a woman under 30 with acute or convalescent COVID-19.

The J gene is TRBJ2-4, the V gene TRBV28, with D perhaps TRBD1 (5 bases). This CDR3 is 17 amino acids long. Germline V gene lookup returns CDR1 MDHEN and CDR2 SYDVKM. The V gene lost 3 bases and the J gene lost 0 bases, with 15 bases spanning the gap. DNA of the CDR3: TGTGCCAGCAGTTTTTCGCCGCAGGGTTTAGCCAAAAACATTCAGTACTTC. Its protein product is CASSFSPQGLAKNIQYF.

This clone was counted a single time. This sequence joins TRBV15 and TRBJ2-1, with 10 bases that match TRBD1. This CDR3 region has 15 residues. With 6 bases clipped from V and 4 bases from J, the junction kept 6 bases outside the gene matches. Germline CDR1 LNHNV, CDR2 YYDKDF (reference sequence). The CDR3 reads CATRTGTGEYNEQFF. DNA for the CDR3: TGTGCCACCAGAACCGGGACAGGGGAATACAATGAGCAGTTCTTC.

The chain is built from TRBV5-4 and TRBJ2-7, with 7 bases matching TRBD1. CDR1 is SGHNT and CDR2 is YYREEE in the germline V gene (reference sequence). The CDR3 has 14 residues. V lost 0 bases and J lost 3; bases outside the gene matches: 3. The DNA of the CDR3 is TGTGCCAGCAGCTTGGGGGACAGCTACTACGAGCAGTACTTC. It translates to CASSLGDSYYEQYF.

DNA for the CDR3: TGTGCCACCAGTGCTGGGAGCTCCTATAATTCACCCCTCCACTTT. This codes for CATSAGSSYNSPLHF. V gene TRBV24-1 combines with J gene TRBJ1-6; D not resolved. Germline CDR1 and CDR2: KGHDR and SFDVKD. V lost 5 bases and J lost 0, with 7 bases in between. The CDR3 sequence is 15 residues long.

This CDR3 reads CASSMTGKTQYF. The CDR3 region has the DNA TGTGCCAGCAGCATGACAGGAAAGACCCAGTACTTC. The chain has TRBV6-5 and TRBJ2-5, with TRBD1 as a possible D gene (6 bases). V lost 6 bases and J lost 6, with 11 bases in between. This CDR3 contains 12 residues. Looked up from germline, CDR1 is MNHEY and CDR2 is SVGAGI.

The chain has TRBV11-2 and TRBJ1-1; D is possibly TRBD1 (5 bases). Per germline, CDR1 SGHAT and CDR2 FQNNGV. The CDR3 covers 15 residues. The V end was cut by 5 bases, the J end by 5 bases, with 18 bases between. The CDR3 DNA is TGTGCCAGCAGCGCGCGGGGGGATTTGGAAACTGAAGCTTTCTTT. This gives the protein CASSARGDLETEAFF.

This clone was detected only once. This rearrangement joins TRBV11-2 to TRBJ2-1, with a weak D call TRBD1 (7 bases). CDR3 length: 16 amino acids. Germline CDR1 is SGHAT and CDR2 is FQNNGV. Trimming took off 1 base at V and 7 bases at J, with 17 bases between the two ends. CDR3 in DNA: TGTGCCAGCAGCTTAGTTAGACAGGGAGGAATAAATGAGCAGTTCTTC. Protein sequence: CASSLVRQGGINEQFF.

V usage is TRBV18 and J usage is TRBJ1-1; 7 bases match TRBD1. The germline V gene has CDR1 KGHSH and CDR2 LQKENI. Germline trimming cut 3 bases from V and 6 bases from J; bases unmatched to any gene: 13. There are 16 residues in the CDR3. The CDR3 loop reads CASSPTWTGNGAEAFF. The CDR3 coding sequence is TGTGCCAGCTCACCGACTTGGACAGGCAACGGTGCTGAAGCTTTCTTT.

Regarding this clone: A junction end diverges from the germline sequence, so it may reflect a read error. The rearrangement joins TRBV23-1 to TRBJ2-1, with a tentative D call TRBD2 (6 bases). TRBV23-1 is reported as an ORF; its role is uncertain. The CDR3 extends over 13 amino acids. This CDR3 is CASSQCWREGQVF. CDR3 sequence (DNA): TGCGCCAGCAGTCAGTGTTGGAGGGAAGGTCAAGTCTTC.

This clone was counted between two and nine times. The chain links TRBV19 to TRBJ1-5; 8 positions agree with TRBD1. J gave up 6 bases and V 4 bases, and 14 bases lay outside the gene matches. CDR1 and CDR2 from the germline V gene are LNHDA and SQIVND (reference sequence). This CDR3 spans 17 amino acids. The CDR3 region has the DNA TGTGCCAGTAGTACCCGGACAGGGTGGGAAGTAAGTCAGCCCCAGCATTTT. It specifies CASSTRTGWEVSQPQHF.

This clone was seen once. This chain connects TRBV7-2 to TRBJ2-1; unclear D gene. This CDR3 spans 12 amino acids. Germline V gene data show CDR1 as SGHTA and CDR2 as FQGNSA. The germline V and J ends were trimmed by 1 base and 11 bases, with 9 bases remaining between them. The CDR3 coding sequence is TGTGCCAGCAGCTTAGGTGTGACTCAGCAGTTCTTC. Translated, it gives CASSLGVTQQFF.

The CDR3 region has the DNA TGTGCCAGCAGCTTCGTGCGGACAGGAACGAACACCGGGGAGCTGTTTTTT. This encodes CASSFVRTGTNTGELFF. J is TRBJ2-2 and V is TRBV7-9; 7 nucleotides match TRBD1. CDR3 size: 17 residues. Germline V gives CDR1 SEHNR, CDR2 FQNEAQ (reference sequence). With 3 bases clipped from V and 0 bases from J, the junction kept 7 bases outside the gene matches.

This clone came up once. V gene TRBV10-3 combines with J gene TRBJ2-2; TRBD1 agrees at 8 bases. V trimming: 4 bases; J trimming: 0 bases; junction bases outside the gene matches: 1. This CDR3 has 15 residues. CDR1 is ENHRY and CDR2 is SYGVKD in the germline V gene. The chain's CDR3 is CAISGGQANTGELFF. The CDR3 coding sequence is TGTGCCATCAGTGGGGGACAGGCGAACACCGGGGAGCTGTTTTTT.

This clone was seen repeatedly, ten times or more. The chain uses TRBV5-1 and TRBJ2-1, with 13 nucleotides matching TRBD2. Losses at the gene ends were 0 bases for V and 9 bases for J; bases not matched to a gene: 9. This CDR3 has 17 residues. Germline lookup yields CDR1 SGHRS and CDR2 YFSETQ. CDR3: CASSLGLGTSGTGEQFF. CDR3 nucleotides: TGCGCCAGCAGCTTGGGCTTGGGGACTAGCGGGACAGGTGAGCAGTTCTTC.

The chain uses TRBV6-2 or TRBV6-3 and TRBJ1-1; possibly TRBD1 for D (6 bases). The V gene lost 2 bases and the J gene lost 0 bases, with 10 bases spanning the gap. Germline loops: CDR1 MNHEY, CDR2 SVGEGT. The length of the CDR3 is 15 residues. The CDR3 DNA reads TGTGCCAGCAGTTACGCGCAGGGGATGAACACTGAAGCTTTCTTT. Translation: CASSYAQGMNTEAFF.

The chain recombines TRBV28 with TRBJ1-5; D remains unclear. The CDR3 runs to 15 residues. The V end lost 1 base, the J end lost 3 bases, and 10 bases lay between the germline ends. CDR1 and CDR2 from the germline V gene are MDHEN and SYDVKM. The CDR3 loop is CASSLFGGPNQPQHF. The CDR3 nucleotides read TGTGCCAGCAGTTTATTCGGAGGTCCCAATCAGCCCCAGCATTTT.

CDR3 amino acids: CASSYSRGTYEQYF. In DNA form, the CDR3 reads TGTGCCAGCAGTTACTCGAGGGGGACCTACGAGCAGTACTTC. The V gene is TRBV6-5, the J gene TRBJ2-7; weak D call: TRBD1 (6 bases). The germline CDR1 and CDR2 sequences are MNHEY and SVGAGI. The CDR3 runs 14 residues. V was pared by 0 bases and J by 2 bases, with 8 bases between.

This rearrangement joins TRBV20-1 to TRBJ2-7; TRBD1 is a possible D gene (5 bases). From germline, CDR1 is DFQATT and CDR2 SNEGSKA (reference sequence). The CDR3 is 12 amino acids. Trimming took 3 bases from V and 3 from J, leaving 9 bases between them. This CDR3 is CSASMDNYEQYF. The CDR3 region has the DNA TGCAGTGCTAGTATGGACAACTACGAGCAGTACTTC.

The chain couples TRBV2 to TRBJ1-1; D is undetermined. The germline gives CDR1 SNHLY, CDR2 FYNNEI. The V end was cut by 6 bases, the J end by 4 bases, with 15 bases between. The length of the CDR3 is 14 residues. In nucleotides, the CDR3 is TGTGCCAGCAGGGAAAACTATGGTGGCACTGAAGCTTTCTTT. Its translation: CASRENYGGTEAFF.

The chain joins TRBV5-4 to TRBJ2-3; D uncertain. CDR3 size: 16 residues. Germline V gene data show CDR1 as SGHNT and CDR2 as YYREEE (reference sequence). Trimming pared 0 bases from V and 2 bases from J, leaving 13 bases between. CDR3 sequence: CASSLEGYYNTDTQYF. As DNA, the CDR3 is TGTGCCAGCAGCTTGGAAGGTTACTACAACACAGATACGCAGTATTTT.

V and J are TRBV29-1 and TRBJ2-1, with a tentative D call TRBD1 (7 bases). From germline, CDR1 is SQVTM and CDR2 ANQGSEA. V was pared by 6 bases and J by 6 bases, with 12 bases between. CDR3 length equals 12 residues. Here the CDR3 DNA reads TGCAGCGTGGGGCGGGACAGCAATGAGCAGTTCTTC. It encodes CSVGRDSNEQFF.

The V gene is TRBV7-6, the J gene TRBJ1-3; D call uncertain. The CDR3 consists of 15 residues. V lost 1 base and J lost 0, with 7 bases in between. The germline gives CDR1 SGHVS, CDR2 FNYEAQ. In nucleotides, the CDR3 is TGTGCCAGCAGCTTAGGTCCGAGCTCTGGAAACACCATATATTTT. Amino acid sequence: CASSLGPSSGNTIYF.